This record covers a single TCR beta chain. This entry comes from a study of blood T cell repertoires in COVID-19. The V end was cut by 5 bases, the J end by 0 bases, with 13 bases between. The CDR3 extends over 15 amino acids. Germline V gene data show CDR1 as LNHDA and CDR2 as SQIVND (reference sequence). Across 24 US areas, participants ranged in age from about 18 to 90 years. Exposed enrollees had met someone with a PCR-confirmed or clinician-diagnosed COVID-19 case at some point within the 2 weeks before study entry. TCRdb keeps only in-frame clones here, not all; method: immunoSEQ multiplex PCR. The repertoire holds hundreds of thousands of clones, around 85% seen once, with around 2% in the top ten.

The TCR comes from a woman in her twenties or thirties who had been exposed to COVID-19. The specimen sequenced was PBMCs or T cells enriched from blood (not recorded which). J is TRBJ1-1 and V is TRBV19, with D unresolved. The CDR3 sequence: CASSPGGQMNTEAFF. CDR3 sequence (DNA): TGTGCCAGTAGTCCGGGAGGTCAGATGAACACTGAAGCTTTCTTT.